These 18 T cell receptor beta chains originate from one sample sequenced in a study of shared clonotypes between healthy human individuals. TCRdb's table, derived via immunoSEQ multiplex PCR, lists solely in-frame clones and lacks some. The sample holds approximately 620,000 clones, about 97% seen once. Sequences were obtained from naive CD4+ T cells sorted from blood. Subset specified: CD45RA+ positively selected. The receptor source for this set is a woman aged 30 to 39 in good health.

This chain connects TRBV4-1 to TRBJ2-5; D is undetermined. Germline loops: CDR1 MGHRA, CDR2 YSYEKL. The ends were cut back, 1 base at V and 5 bases at J, with 8 bases in the middle. The CDR3 is made up of 13 amino acids. The CDR3 is CASSQALGETQYF. Here the CDR3 DNA reads TGCGCCAGCAGCCAAGCCCTTGGCGAGACCCAGTACTTC.

This clone occurred once. The rearrangement uses TRBV9 and TRBJ2-5; 10 nucleotides align to TRBD2. After removal of 0 bases from V and 1 base from J, the junction contained 6 bases not matched to a gene. Germline V lookup: CDR1 SGDLS, CDR2 YYNGEE. This CDR3 region has 17 residues. CDR3 nucleotides: TGTGCCAGCAGCGTAGCGGAGACTAGCGGGTCCCAAGAGACCCAGTACTTC. Protein product: CASSVAETSGSQETQYF.

This clone has only one observation. The chain recombines TRBV25-1 with TRBJ2-7, with D possibly being TRBD1 or TRBD2 (5 bases each). This CDR3 is built from 15 residues. From germline, CDR1 is MGHDK and CDR2 SYGVNS. V was trimmed by 4 bases and J by 3 bases, leaving 16 bases between them. CDR3 loop: CASSGPGASSYEQYF. In DNA form, the CDR3 reads TGTGCCAGCAGTGGGCCCGGGGCTAGCAGCTACGAGCAGTACTTC.

The V call is TRBV25-1, the J call TRBJ2-3; tentatively, D is TRBD2 (6 bases). Trimming removed 6 bases from V and 1 base from J, with 8 bases in between. Germline V gives CDR1 MGHDK, CDR2 SYGVNS. The CDR3 covers 13 residues. The CDR3: CASSWGGTDTQYF. The CDR3 coding sequence is TGTGCCAGCAGCTGGGGGGGCACAGATACGCAGTATTTT.

This chain joins TRBV7-9 and TRBJ1-1; no clear D. Germline CDR1 is SEHNR and CDR2 is FQNEAQ (reference sequence). The CDR3 covers 14 residues. V gave up 1 base and J gave up 5 bases, with 11 bases separating them. The CDR3 is CASSLGPAETEAFF. CDR3 coding DNA: TGTGCCAGCAGCTTAGGCCCGGCGGAGACTGAAGCTTTCTTT.

This clone came up once. This chain joins TRBV11-3 and TRBJ2-7; no firm D call. V was shortened by 6 bases and J by 5 bases, with 14 bases between the two germline ends. This CDR3 is 13 amino acids long. From germline, CDR1 is SGHNT and CDR2 YENEEA. The CDR3 sequence: CASSTGPQDEQYF. In DNA form, the CDR3 reads TGTGCCAGCAGTACCGGGCCCCAAGACGAGCAGTACTTC. The variable domain in full, with the rest retrieved from reference TRBV11-3 and TRBJ2-7, is EAGVVQSPRYKIIEKKQPVAFWCNPISGHNTLYWYLQNLGQGPELLIRYENEEAVDDSQLPKDRFSAERLKGVDSTLKIQPAELGDSAVYLCASSTGPQDEQYFGPGTRLTVT.

This chain joins TRBV18 and TRBJ2-7, with D hard to call. This CDR3 comprises 14 residues. V was cut by 0 bases and J by 0 bases, with 6 bases left in between. Germline CDR1 and CDR2: KGHSH and LQKENI. Here the CDR3 reads CASSPPYSSYEQYF. The CDR3 nucleotides read TGTGCCAGCTCACCACCGTACAGCTCCTACGAGCAGTACTTC.

V gene TRBV4-1 combines with J gene TRBJ1-1; D perhaps matches TRBD1 (6 bases). Germline lookup yields CDR1 MGHRA and CDR2 YSYEKL. The germline V and J ends were trimmed by 4 bases and 1 base, with 13 bases remaining between them. The CDR3 is made up of 15 amino acids. Written as DNA, the CDR3 is TGCGCCAGCAGCCGAGAACCGGGACAGAACACTGAAGCTTTCTTT. Translating gives CASSREPGQNTEAFF.

This sequence joins TRBV5-4 and TRBJ2-1; TRBD2 matches 11 bases. Germline V gene sequence: CDR1 SGHNT, CDR2 YYREEE (reference sequence). This CDR3 has 16 residues. Losses at the gene ends were 4 bases for V and 9 bases for J; bases not matched to a gene: 12. CDR3 in amino acids: CASSPNLAGGPSEQFF. Here the CDR3 DNA reads TGTGCCAGCAGCCCGAATCTAGCGGGAGGCCCCAGTGAGCAGTTCTTC.

J is TRBJ1-1 and V is TRBV10-3, with D maybe TRBD1 (6 bases). CDR1 ENHRY and CDR2 SYGVKD come from the germline V gene. The CDR3 consists of 13 residues. Trimming removed 5 bases at V and 11 bases at J, with 18 bases between. As DNA, the CDR3 is TGTGCCATCAGTTCGGGGGGCTCCGGGTTCGCTTTCTTT. Translating gives CAISSGGSGFAFF.

The genes are TRBV15 and TRBJ2-1, with a possible D match to TRBD1 (5 bases). Trimming removed 9 bases from V and 1 base from J, with 13 bases in between. The CDR3 has 14 residues. Germline V gives CDR1 LNHNV, CDR2 YYDKDF (reference sequence). The CDR3, as DNA: TGTGCCACTAGACGGACAAATTCCTACAATGAGCAGTTCTTC. Translated: CATRRTNSYNEQFF.

The CDR3 is CASSNPASGSSETQYF. CDR3 DNA: TGTGCCAGCAGTAATCCGGCTAGCGGGAGTTCCGAGACCCAGTACTTC. V and J are TRBV25-1 and TRBJ2-5; 10 nucleotides line up with TRBD2. This CDR3 contains 16 residues. Germline assignment: CDR1 MGHDK and CDR2 SYGVNS. V was pared by 5 bases and J by 5 bases, with 11 bases of the junction left unmatched.

This clone was recorded only once. The chain has TRBV25-1 and TRBJ2-7, with D unclear. Germline CDR1 and CDR2: MGHDK and SYGVNS. The ends were cut back, 1 base at V and 7 bases at J, with 8 bases in the middle. This CDR3 comprises 12 residues. In DNA form, the CDR3 reads TGTGCCAGCAGTGAATCCCCGGTAGAGCAGTACTTC. Amino acids: CASSESPVEQYF.

The V call is TRBV28, the J call TRBJ2-7, with D unclear. Germline loops: CDR1 MDHEN, CDR2 SYDVKM. The ends were cut back, 6 bases at V and 6 bases at J, with 15 bases in the middle. The CDR3 runs to 13 residues. This CDR3 is CASSQSYVSEQYF. CDR3 coding DNA: TGTGCCAGCAGCCAATCTTACGTTAGCGAGCAGTACTTC.

In the case of this clone: The junction differs from germline at one of its ends, possibly a read error. The chain is built from TRBV2 and TRBJ2-2, with 10 bases that match TRBD2. The length of the CDR3 is 16 residues. Germline CDR1 reads SNHLY; CDR2 reads FYNNEI. The CDR3 DNA sequence: TGTGCCAGCAGGGAAGGGACTAGCGTACGCACCGGGGAGCTGTTTTTT. The encoded protein is CASREGTSVRTGELFF.

V gene TRBV18 combines with J gene TRBJ2-1, with 8 positions matching TRBD2. The V gene end was trimmed by 8 bases and the J gene end by 0 bases; junction bases not matched to a gene: 9. CDR1 is KGHSH and CDR2 is LQKENI in the germline V gene. The length of the CDR3 is 16 residues. The CDR3, as DNA: TGTGCCAGCCACCGTTTAGCGGGAAACTCCTACAATGAGCAGTTCTTC. This codes for CASHRLAGNSYNEQFF.

The V call is TRBV28, the J call TRBJ2-7; tentative D call: TRBD1 (5 bases). V lost 7 bases and J 6 bases, leaving 13 bases between the germline ends. The CDR3 consists of 12 residues. Germline values: CDR1 MDHEN, CDR2 SYDVKM. The CDR3 DNA is TGTGCCAGCATGGGGCCGAATGGCGAGCAGTACTTC. Translation: CASMGPNGEQYF.

The chain links TRBV4-2 to TRBJ2-7, with 11 nucleotides matching TRBD2. The CDR3 runs 16 residues. The germline CDR1 and CDR2 sequences are LGHNA and YNFKEQ. V shed 3 bases, J shed 2 bases, and the junction held 6 bases outside the gene matches. The CDR3 protein is CASSQGGTSGTYEQYF. CDR3 DNA: TGTGCCAGCAGCCAGGGAGGGACTAGCGGTACCTACGAGCAGTACTTC.